This TCR beta chain was captured by sequencing in a study of cytomegalovirus exposure and HLA in healthy donors. A multiplex PCR was run with 60 Vbeta primers and 13 Jbeta primers. The assay was immunoSEQ multiplex PCR, and TCRdb's table has in-frame clones only and misses some. This table holds roughly 170,000 clones, approximately 81% found once. The source of this sequence is a male donor in good health and CMV-seronegative. The sequenced material came from PBMCs.

The CDR3 reads CASSPRDYGYTF. The DNA for the CDR3 is TGTGCCAGCTCACCTCGGGACTATGGCTACACCTTC. The chain recombines TRBV18 with TRBJ1-2; D ambiguous. The germline V gene encodes CDR1 KGHSH and CDR2 LQKENI. The CDR3 contains 12 residues. V lost 3 bases, J lost 3 bases, and 5 bases lay in between.